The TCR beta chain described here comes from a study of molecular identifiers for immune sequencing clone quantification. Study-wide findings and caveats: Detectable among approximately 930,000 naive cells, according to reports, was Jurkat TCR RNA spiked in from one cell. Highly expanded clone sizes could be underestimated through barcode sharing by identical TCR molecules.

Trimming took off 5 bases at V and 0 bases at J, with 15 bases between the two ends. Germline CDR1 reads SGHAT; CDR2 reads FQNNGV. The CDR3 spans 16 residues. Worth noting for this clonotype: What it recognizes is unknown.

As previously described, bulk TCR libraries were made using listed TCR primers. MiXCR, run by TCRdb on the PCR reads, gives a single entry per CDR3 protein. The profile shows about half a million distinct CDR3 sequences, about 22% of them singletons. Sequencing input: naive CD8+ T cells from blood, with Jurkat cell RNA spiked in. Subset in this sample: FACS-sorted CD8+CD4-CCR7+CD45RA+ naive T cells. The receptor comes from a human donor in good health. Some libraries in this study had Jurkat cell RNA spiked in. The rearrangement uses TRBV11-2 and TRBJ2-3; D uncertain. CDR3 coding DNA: TGTGCCAGCAGCGGCCACCACCCCGCTAGCACAGATACGCAGTATTTT. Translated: CASSGHHPASTDTQYF.